A few counts support the clone carrying this TCR beta chain. The CDR3 extends over 13 amino acids. Trimming removed 3 bases from V and 8 bases from J, with 14 bases in between. Per the germline V gene, CDR1 is SGHDT and CDR2 is YYEEEE. These data come from a study of shared T cell receptors in the human thymus. Here immunoSEQ multiplex PCR was the method, and the copy in TCRdb shows in-frame clones only, minus some. The sample comprises roughly 550,000 clones, approximately 80% of which are singletons, and about 0.013% rests with the top ten. This sample also appeared in a second study, on human thymus T cells. That source reports: Each of the donors was a healthy Finnish infant who was undergoing open corrective cardiac surgery for congenital heart defects. Resections from corrective heart surgery provided thymus tissue. Apparent skewing of V and J gene usage characterized both thymic and blood repertoires.

The material sequenced was thymocytes. The chain employs TRBV5-6 and TRBJ1-2; D call uncertain. This receptor was taken from a boy in the first two years of life with a congenital heart defect. In DNA form, the CDR3 reads TGTGCCAGCAGCTGCGGCCCGGCGGGAGGCTACACCTTC. As protein: CASSCGPAGGYTF.